These 19 T cell receptor beta chains were sequenced from one sample in a study of PD-1 blockade in mismatch repair-deficient tumors. The assay was immunoSEQ multiplex PCR, and TCRdb's table has in-frame clones only and misses some. Of some 130,000 clones listed, 88% were seen once; the top ten hold 12%. This sample comprised peripheral blood, obtained just under 74 weeks after starting pembrolizumab. The receptors here all came from an adult with mismatch repair-deficient cancer.

This clone has more than one count but fewer than ten. J is TRBJ1-2 and V is TRBV30; no clear D gene. CDR3 length: 16 amino acids. V lost 0 bases and J lost 8, with 22 bases in between. From germline, CDR1 is GTSNPN and CDR2 SVGIG (reference sequence). This CDR3 is CAWSVTPLGPSGGYTF. CDR3 in DNA: TGTGCCTGGAGTGTAACCCCCCTTGGGCCGTCTGGGGGCTACACCTTC.

On this clone: The junction does not match germline at one end; this may be a read error. CDR3 nucleotide sequence: TGTGCCAGCAGTGCACGACTGTATGAACCTTGGGATTTC. The encoded protein is CASSARLYEPWDF. This chain connects TRBV6-1 to TRBJ2-7; D gene uncertain. The germline V gene has CDR1 MNHNS and CDR2 SASEGT. The CDR3 spans 13 residues.

The V gene is TRBV7-9, the J gene TRBJ2-7, with TRBD1 identical over 9 bases. The CDR3 has 13 residues. The junction had 5 bases not matched to a gene; V was cut back by 6 bases and J by 5 bases. The germline V gene has CDR1 SEHNR and CDR2 FQNEAQ (reference sequence). CDR3 amino acids: CASRNDRGNEQYF. CDR3 sequence (DNA): TGTGCCAGCAGAAATGACAGGGGGAACGAGCAGTACTTC.

The V gene is TRBV7-9, the J gene TRBJ1-2, with a weak D call TRBD1 (6 bases). Germline CDR1 SEHNR, CDR2 FQNEAQ (reference sequence). The CDR3 loop spans 16 amino acids. V was shortened by 1 base and J by 6 bases, with 18 bases between the two germline ends. CDR3 DNA sequence: TGTGCCAGCAGCTTAGGGTCGAGGGGGGCTTCTGATGGCTACACCTTC. Translated, it gives CASSLGSRGASDGYTF.

The J gene is TRBJ1-5, the V gene TRBV2; D may be TRBD1 (5 bases). The CDR3 length is 16 residues. The germline V gene has CDR1 SNHLY and CDR2 FYNNEI. Trimming stripped 6 bases from V and 2 bases from J, with 17 bases between. CDR3 in amino acids: CASSPKGPGGNQPQHF. CDR3 in DNA: TGTGCCAGCAGCCCCAAGGGGCCCGGAGGCAATCAGCCCCAGCATTTT. Full variable domain (outside the CDR3, taken from reference TRBV2 and TRBJ1-5): EPEVTQTPSHQVTQMGQEVILRCVPISNHLYFYWYRQILGQKVEFLVSFYNNEISEKSEIFDDQFSVERPDGSNFTLKIRSTKLEDSAMYFCASSPKGPGGNQPQHFGDGTRLSIL.

CDR3 amino acids: CASSVGTLDTQYF. The CDR3 DNA follows: TGTGCCAGCAGCGTAGGGACCCTAGATACGCAGTATTTT. This chain uses TRBV9 with TRBJ2-3; D unresolved. This CDR3 is 13 amino acids long. Germline loops: CDR1 SGDLS, CDR2 YYNGEE. The V end lost 0 bases, the J end lost 5 bases, and 7 bases lay between the germline ends.

The rearrangement joins TRBV6-5 to TRBJ2-2; D possibly corresponds to TRBD1 (5 bases). In germline, CDR1 is MNHEY, CDR2 SVGAGI. Trimming stripped 0 bases from V and 4 bases from J, with 9 bases between. The CDR3 is 15 residues long. The CDR3 loop reads CASSYSTGLTGELFF. The CDR3 region has the DNA TGTGCCAGCAGTTACTCCACAGGTCTCACCGGGGAGCTGTTTTTT.

V usage is TRBV9 and J usage is TRBJ2-1; TRBD2 aligns across 15 bases. Germline V lookup: CDR1 SGDLS, CDR2 YYNGEE. This CDR3 is built from 16 residues. V lost 4 bases and J lost 7; bases outside the gene matches: 6. CDR3 sequence reads: CASSTTGTSGRNEQFF. The CDR3 region has the DNA TGTGCCAGCAGCACAACCGGGACTAGCGGGAGGAATGAGCAGTTCTTC.

This sequence joins TRBV25-1 and TRBJ2-7; 8 positions agree with TRBD1. The germline V gene encodes CDR1 MGHDK and CDR2 SYGVNS. The ends lost 10 bases at V and 2 bases at J; junction bases unmatched: 4. This CDR3 is built from 12 residues. CDR3 bases: TGTGCCACCACGACAGGGGCCTACGAGCAGTACTTC. Residues: CATTTGAYEQYF.

The chain uses TRBV7-3 and TRBJ1-1, with no clear D. Trimming cost V 1 base and J 1 base, with 10 bases left between them. The germline V gene encodes CDR1 SGHTA and CDR2 FQGTGA. The CDR3 is 15 residues long. CDR3 protein: CASSLRPPTNTEAFF. For the CDR3, the DNA is TGTGCCAGCAGCTTAAGGCCACCAACGAACACTGAAGCTTTCTTT.

The chain links TRBV28 to TRBJ2-3; D uncertain. The length of the CDR3 is 15 residues. Germline-derived CDR1 and CDR2 are MDHEN and SYDVKM. With 6 bases removed from V and 4 bases from J, the gap between germline ends came to 17 bases. CDR3 loop: CASRTLSGNADTQYF. For the CDR3, the DNA is TGTGCCAGCAGAACCCTTTCGGGTAACGCAGATACGCAGTATTTT.

The gene calls are TRBV14 and TRBJ2-1; no firm D call. Looked up from germline, CDR1 is SGHDN and CDR2 is FVKESK. The length of the CDR3 is 13 residues. V gave up 1 base and J gave up 5 bases, with 6 bases separating them. The CDR3 region has the DNA TGTGCCAGCAGCCAAGGAATTCACAATGAGCAGTTCTTC. This codes for CASSQGIHNEQFF.

The chain joins TRBV5-1 to TRBJ2-3; 7 nucleotides agree with TRBD1. Germline V CDR1 and CDR2: SGHRS, YFSETQ. This CDR3 contains 16 residues. V lost 0 bases to trimming and J lost 0 bases; unmatched junction nucleotides: 4. This CDR3 is CASSLGQGSSTDTQYF. Here the CDR3 DNA reads TGCGCCAGCAGCTTGGGACAGGGATCAAGCACAGATACGCAGTATTTT.

The chain is built from TRBV28 and TRBJ2-7; the D is unclear. V was shortened by 5 bases and J by 3 bases, with 17 bases between the two germline ends. Germline CDR1 MDHEN, CDR2 SYDVKM. This CDR3 spans 15 amino acids. The CDR3 bases are TGTGCCAGCAGTCCCGGAGAGGCCGGGTACTACGAGCAGTACTTC. It specifies CASSPGEAGYYEQYF.

V is TRBV6-1 and J is TRBJ1-2; D is ambiguous. Looked up from germline, CDR1 is MNHNS and CDR2 is SASEGT. The CDR3 length is 15 residues. V lost 2 bases and J 3 bases, leaving 13 bases between the germline ends. CDR3 in amino acids: CASSEFAGTHYGYTF. For the CDR3, the DNA is TGTGCCAGCAGTGAATTCGCAGGCACACACTATGGCTACACCTTC.

The genes are TRBV7-8 and TRBJ1-5; D uncertain. Between the trimmed V and J ends, which lost 0 bases and 0 bases, there was a span of 3 bases. CDR3 size: 14 residues. CDR1 is SGHVS and CDR2 is FQNEAQ in the germline V gene. The CDR3 protein is CASSLAFSNQPQHF. The CDR3 nucleotides read TGTGCCAGCAGCTTAGCCTTTAGCAATCAGCCCCAGCATTTT.

V usage is TRBV16 and J usage is TRBJ1-2, with unresolved D. The CDR3 has 17 amino acids. Trimming shortened V by 1 base and J by 2 bases, and 17 bases separated the two germline ends. Germline V gives CDR1 KGHSY, CDR2 FQNENV. Here the CDR3 DNA reads TGTGCCAGCAGCCAATACTGGGAGGTGAAATGGAACTATGGCTACACCTTC. Protein sequence: CASSQYWEVKWNYGYTF.

This clone rates as medium-sized. The chain carries TRBV10-3 and TRBJ2-7, with D tentatively TRBD1 (5 bases). Germline-derived CDR1 and CDR2 are ENHRY and SYGVKD. The CDR3 length is 14 residues. Trimming took 3 bases from V and 4 from J, leaving 13 bases between them. The CDR3 sequence is CAISDPVREYEQYF. The CDR3 DNA reads TGTGCCATCAGTGATCCCGTCAGGGAATACGAGCAGTACTTC.

J is TRBJ1-5 and V is TRBV6-5; D is unclear. The CDR3 is 13 residues long. The germline V gene encodes CDR1 MNHEY and CDR2 SVGAGI. With 6 bases removed from V and 10 bases from J, the gap between germline ends came to 16 bases. The DNA for the CDR3 is TGTGCCAGCAGCCTGTCGGGGATTCATCCCCAGCATTTT. Translation: CASSLSGIHPQHF.